This T cell receptor (beta chain) was found in a study of regulatory T cells in long-lasting Graves disease. Time point meaning: newly diagnosed GD, antithyroid drugs for less than 3 months. PBMCs provided the RNA from which the TCR library was made. Building the TCR beta libraries relied on iRepertoire HTBI primers, and CDR3 regions underwent Arm-PCR. MiXCR was run by TCRdb on the multiplex PCR reads, yielding one entry per CDR3 protein. The sample holds about 620,000 distinct CDR3 sequences, roughly 15% seen once. Remarks on this clonotype: The antigen is unknown. A much larger clone lies one base from this, so it may be a read error.

The CDR3 runs to 16 residues. Germline CDR1 and CDR2: MNHEY and SVGAGI. Study-level results: Because few samples were included, accuracy may have been lower. Graves' patients with persistent disease showed TCR diversity lower than patients newly diagnosed.

The sample was also linked to a second study, of T cells in Graves' hyperthyroidism and ophthalmopathy. That work adds: First-round RT-PCR with HTBI primers amplified the TCR CDR3 region.

The genes are TRBV6-5 and TRBJ2-7; a possible D gene is TRBD2 (5 bases). This specimen was peripheral blood mononuclear cells (PBMCs), taken at new diagnosis, from a patient treated with antithyroid drugs. The receptor was derived from a woman aged 25 to 39 with Graves disease. The CDR3 loop is CVSSYGISGRAYEQYF. In nucleotides, the CDR3 is TGTGTCAGCAGTTACGGGATCTCTGGAAGGGCCTACGAGCAGTACTTC.